The 23 T cell receptor beta chains in this list originate from one sample, sequenced in a study of blood T cell repertoires in COVID-19. Generated by immunoSEQ multiplex PCR, the TCRdb table keeps only in-frame clones and is missing some. The sample shows about 180,000 clones, over 75% of them seen only once. Sequences were obtained from peripheral blood. Receptors originate from a man in his 70s with active or convalescent COVID-19.

This clone was counted only a few times. The V and J genes are TRBV10-1 and TRBJ2-3; a possible D gene is TRBD1 (6 bases). The CDR3 is 15 amino acids. With 5 bases removed from V and 3 bases from J, the gap between germline ends came to 15 bases. The germline gives CDR1 WNHNN, CDR2 SYGVQD (reference sequence). The CDR3 reads CASSPGTRGTDTQYF. The CDR3 DNA reads TGCGCCAGCAGTCCCGGGACAAGGGGAACAGATACGCAGTATTTT.

The CDR3 nucleotides read TGTGCCATCAGTGAACCGGGTTTTCGGGGCTACACCTTC. Translating gives CAISEPGFRGYTF. The chain recombines TRBV10-3 with TRBJ1-2; no reliable D call. CDR1 is ENHRY, CDR2 SYGVKD, per germline. The CDR3 consists of 13 residues. Trimming shortened V by 3 bases and J by 8 bases, and 13 bases separated the two germline ends.

V gene TRBV7-2 combines with J gene TRBJ2-3; TRBD2 might be the D (6 bases). Trimming shortened V by 0 bases and J by 3 bases, and 13 bases separated the two germline ends. The CDR3 contains 16 residues. Germline values: CDR1 SGHTA, CDR2 FQGNSA. The CDR3 DNA is TGTGCCAGCAGCTTAGCTTACGGGGGTATTACAGATACGCAGTATTTT. Protein product: CASSLAYGGITDTQYF.

On this clone: At one boundary the junction diverges from the germline segment, which might be a read error. The CDR3, as DNA: TGCGCCAGCAGCCAAGAAAGGGGTCAAGCGTTCGCCTTC. It encodes CASSQERGQAFAF. The genes are TRBV4-3 and TRBJ1-2, with a tentative D call TRBD1 (5 bases). This CDR3 is built from 13 residues. Germline assignment: CDR1 LGHNA and CDR2 YSLEER.

The chain uses TRBV19 and TRBJ1-5; no clear D gene. This CDR3 has 12 residues. Germline loops: CDR1 LNHDA, CDR2 SQIVND (reference sequence). V shed 6 bases and J shed 3 bases, with 6 bases lying between them. The CDR3 DNA follows: TGTGCCAGTAGCCCTTACAATCAGCCCCAGCATTTT. Amino acids: CASSPYNQPQHF.

The rearrangement links TRBV6-4 to TRBJ2-3, with D perhaps matching TRBD2 (6 bases). V lost 6 bases to trimming and J lost 0 bases, with 13 bases between them. CDR3 size: 15 residues. Germline V gives CDR1 MRHNA, CDR2 SNTAGT. For the CDR3, the DNA is TGTGCCAGCAGCTTTCTAGCGTCTAGCACAGATACGCAGTATTTT. This gives the protein CASSFLASSTDTQYF.

The gene calls are TRBV6-6 and TRBJ1-1, with a weak D call TRBD1 (5 bases). The CDR3 totals 15 residues. Trimming removed 3 bases at V and 3 bases at J, with 14 bases between. The V gene's germline CDR1 is MNHNY and CDR2 SVGAGI (reference sequence). The CDR3 spells CASSYIPGGDTEAFF. For the CDR3, the DNA is TGTGCCAGCAGTTATATCCCGGGGGGGGACACTGAAGCTTTCTTT.

This clone has more than one count but fewer than ten. The V gene is TRBV27, the J gene TRBJ1-5; possibly TRBD1 for D (5 bases). The CDR3 length is 13 residues. Per the germline V gene, CDR1 is MNHEY and CDR2 is SMNVEV (reference sequence). V was pared by 3 bases and J by 4 bases, with 7 bases between. As DNA, the CDR3 is TGTGCCAGCAGTTTCGGGGGGAATCAGCCCCAGCATTTT. Its translation: CASSFGGNQPQHF.

The rearrangement uses TRBV7-9 and TRBJ1-4; maybe TRBD1 (6 bases). Germline V gene lookup returns CDR1 SEHNR and CDR2 FQNEAQ (reference sequence). This CDR3 region has 16 residues. Trimming shortened V by 5 bases and J by 0 bases, and 13 bases separated the two germline ends. CDR3 protein: CASSLLGGATNEKLFF. The CDR3 DNA reads as TGTGCCAGCAGCCTACTAGGGGGAGCAACTAATGAAAAACTGTTTTTT.

This chain links TRBV2 with TRBJ1-6; TRBD1 is a possible D gene (5 bases). The CDR3 runs to 14 residues. The germline gives CDR1 SNHLY, CDR2 FYNNEI. The germline V and J ends were trimmed by 1 base and 10 bases, with 11 bases remaining between them. CDR3 amino acids: CASSEGQIGSPLHF. The CDR3 bases are TGTGCCAGCAGTGAAGGACAGATAGGCTCACCCCTCCACTTT.

CDR3 amino acids: CAISEGDRVHGYTF. CDR3 in DNA: TGTGCCATCAGTGAGGGGGACAGGGTCCATGGCTACACCTTC. The chain recombines TRBV10-3 with TRBJ1-2; 9 positions agree with TRBD1. This CDR3 spans 14 amino acids. Germline CDR1 and CDR2: ENHRY and SYGVKD. V shed 2 bases and J 6 bases; nucleotides not matched to a gene: 4.

The CDR3 DNA reads as TGTGCCAGCAGCTTGGGGGGGCAAGGGGTTGGAAACACCATATATTTT. Translation gives CASSLGGQGVGNTIYF. The chain recombines TRBV5-4 with TRBJ1-3, with D tentatively TRBD1 (6 bases). Germline V gives CDR1 SGHNT, CDR2 YYREEE (reference sequence). The CDR3 is 16 residues long. Between the trimmed V and J ends, which lost 0 bases and 3 bases, there was a span of 13 bases.

The rearrangement uses TRBV6-5 and TRBJ1-5; D remains ambiguous. The V end was cut by 8 bases, the J end by 0 bases, with 11 bases between. Germline assignment: CDR1 MNHEY and CDR2 SVGAGI. CDR3 length: 14 residues. CDR3 sequence (DNA): TGTGCCAGCGGAGACGGTTATAGCAATCAGCCCCAGCATTTT. Amino acid sequence: CASGDGYSNQPQHF.

The chain is built from TRBV6-1 and TRBJ1-6; 7 bases map to TRBD1. Germline assignment: CDR1 MNHNS and CDR2 SASEGT. The junction had 2 bases not matched to a gene; V was cut back by 3 bases and J by 6 bases. CDR3 length: 14 amino acids. CDR3 DNA: TGTGCCAGCAGTGATTACAGGGGTAATTCACCCCTCCACTTT. It specifies CASSDYRGNSPLHF.

This clone was seen once. The chain has TRBV9 and TRBJ2-3; 10 positions agree with TRBD1. Per the germline V gene, CDR1 is SGDLS and CDR2 is YYNGEE. The CDR3 sequence is 18 residues long. The J segment lost 1 base and the V segment lost 4 bases, leaving 12 bases of the junction unmatched. The CDR3 spells CASSRDRGSYLGTDTQYF. The CDR3 DNA reads TGTGCCAGCAGCAGGGACAGGGGCTCGTATCTGGGCACAGATACGCAGTATTTT.

The rearrangement joins TRBV6-2 or TRBV6-3 to TRBJ1-5, with D possibly matching TRBD1 (5 bases). Germline V gene data show CDR1 as MNHEY and CDR2 as SVGEGT. Deletions cut 4 bases from V and 4 bases from J, with 14 bases between. This CDR3 contains 15 residues. The CDR3 DNA reads TGTGCCAGCAGTTCCCCCATGGGGCGGAATCAGCCCCAGCATTTT. Protein product: CASSSPMGRNQPQHF.

The chain employs TRBV5-1 and TRBJ1-2, with 7 bases aligning to TRBD1. With 1 base clipped from V and 5 bases from J, the junction kept 2 bases outside the gene matches. CDR1 and CDR2 (germline): SGHRS, YFSETQ. The length of the CDR3 is 13 residues. DNA for the CDR3: TGCGCCAGCAGCTTGACGACAGGGTATGGCTACACCTTC. Its translation is CASSLTTGYGYTF.

The chain uses TRBV6-5 and TRBJ2-2, with D possibly being TRBD1 (5 bases). In germline, CDR1 is MNHEY, CDR2 SVGAGI. V was cut by 5 bases and J by 1 base, with 8 bases left in between. The CDR3 loop spans 14 amino acids. The CDR3 region has the DNA TGTGCCAGCAGTAGCAGGGTGAACACCGGGGAGCTGTTTTTT. Translating it yields CASSSRVNTGELFF.

The genes are TRBV5-6 and TRBJ2-3; 9 nucleotides match TRBD2. J lost 0 bases, V lost 4 bases, and 9 bases had no gene match. CDR1 and CDR2 (germline): SGHDT, YYEEEE. This CDR3 is built from 17 residues. This CDR3 is CASSGAAGGPSTDTQYF. The CDR3 DNA reads as TGTGCCAGCAGCGGGGCGGCGGGAGGGCCTAGCACAGATACGCAGTATTTT.

The V call is TRBV27, the J call TRBJ1-2, with a weak D call TRBD1 (5 bases). This CDR3 region has 16 residues. V was clipped by 5 bases and J by 5 bases, with 21 bases between them. The germline gives CDR1 MNHEY, CDR2 SMNVEV (reference sequence). Here the CDR3 reads CASSRGRDGRYYGYTF. CDR3 DNA: TGTGCCAGCAGTAGGGGCAGGGATGGGCGATATTATGGCTACACCTTC.

The chain is built from TRBV29-1 and TRBJ1-1; D is unclear. The V gene's germline CDR1 is SQVTM and CDR2 ANQGSEA. The CDR3 totals 11 residues. The germline V and J ends were trimmed by 5 bases and 1 base, with 5 bases remaining between them. This CDR3 reads CSVPGNTEAFF. The CDR3 bases are TGCAGCGTTCCAGGGAACACTGAAGCTTTCTTT.

This chain uses TRBV3-1 (or the pseudogene TRBV3-2) with TRBJ2-7, with D possibly TRBD1 on 6 matching bases. In germline, CDR1 is LGHDT, CDR2 YNNKEL (reference sequence). The CDR3 covers 15 residues. V lost 0 bases and J 3 bases, leaving 12 bases between the germline ends. The CDR3 here is CASSQEWGQYYEQYF. The CDR3 nucleotides are TGTGCCAGCAGCCAAGAATGGGGACAATACTACGAGCAGTACTTC.

This chain links TRBV19 with TRBJ1-4; a possible D gene is TRBD1 (6 bases). The CDR3 runs to 13 residues. Per the germline V gene, CDR1 is LNHDA and CDR2 is SQIVND (reference sequence). V lost 5 bases, J lost 7 bases, and 11 bases lay in between. In nucleotides, the CDR3 is TGTGCCAGTAGTTCAAGGGGGGGTGAAAAACTGTTTTTT. Encoded protein: CASSSRGGEKLFF.